Only one count was recorded for the clone carrying this TCR beta chain. The antigen is not known. This table comes from immunoSEQ multiplex PCR, and its TCRdb copy is limited to in-frame clones, with some not included. The profile shows over a million clones, roughly 95% of them singletons. These data originate in a study of shared clonotypes between healthy human individuals. Whole-study context: The study used three CD4 naive, three CD4 memory, two CD8 naive and one CD8 memory plate per donor. Study outcomes and limitations: Sorted-subset samples were not fully sequenced, rarefaction indicated.

The receptor comes from a young man in good health. Sequenced material: naive CD4+ T cells sorted from blood. Subset denoted: CD45RA+ positively selected.

CDR3 protein: CASGRGTDRDYEQYF. The CDR3 nucleotides read TGTGCCAGCGGGAGAGGAACGGACAGGGACTACGAGCAGTACTTC. The genes are TRBV27 and TRBJ2-7, with 8 bases identical to TRBD1. The CDR3 is 15 residues long. Trimming took 8 bases from V and 3 from J; bases not matched to a gene: 12. Germline-derived CDR1 and CDR2 are MNHEY and SMNVEV (reference sequence).